This paragraph reports one T cell receptor (beta chain). These data originate in a study of blood T cell repertoires in COVID-19. Per the germline V gene, CDR1 is SNHLY and CDR2 is FYNNEI. The trim removed 6 bases at V and 0 bases at J, leaving 4 bases unmatched. There are 15 residues in the CDR3. The repertoire was sequenced with immunoSEQ multiplex PCR; TCRdb's copy has only in-frame clones and lacks some. The data contain some 170,000 clones, about three quarters of them seen just once; the ten biggest clones take up approximately 8.6%. The rearrangement joins TRBV2 to TRBJ2-1; 8 nucleotides line up with TRBD1. This receptor was obtained from a woman in her fifties or sixties with active or convalescent COVID-19. The specimen was peripheral blood. CDR3 sequence reads: CASSRTGLSYNEQFF. DNA for the CDR3: TGTGCCAGCAGCCGGACAGGGCTCTCCTACAATGAGCAGTTCTTC.